This T cell receptor beta chain was obtained from a study of blood T cells in healthy people across ages (dated by TCRdb to about 2015). For the wider study: In model experiments, template switching captured roughly one uniquely barcoded TCR beta cDNA molecule for every two T cells. Using deep sequencing normalized with unique cDNA molecular identifiers, the study measured how TCR beta repertoire diversity changes with age. Donors were grouped into four age groups: young (average roughly 17 years), middle-aged (about 38), aged (approximately 58) and long-lived (approximately 82). To avoid experimental bias, donors of different ages were randomly spread across the sequencing lanes. Using the same blood draw, the study looked at two additional independent replicas of 1 million unique cDNA reads for two donors, one aged 18 to 30 and the other aged 80 or older. The paper as a whole reports these results and caveats: A strong correlation was found between observed TCR beta diversity and the percentage of naive T cells measured by flow cytometry. Estimates of total diversity from one million sequenced T cells were regarded as lower bounds and underestimates. Compared with the aged group, the long-lived group had more naive CD4+ T cells, fewer expanded clones and increased TCR diversity, suggesting age selection. As age increased, observed TCR beta diversity per million T cells dropped in a roughly linear way, and a significant reduction was already evident by age 40. Because the CMV infection status of the donors was unknown, age-related changes in expanded clonotypes may potentially have been confounded. Because profiling used bulk unsorted PBMCs, naive and antigen-experienced compartments could not be compared conclusively.

The donors were a few dozen Caucasian individuals from Russia, aged 6 to 90 years, who were systemically healthy. Around 10 milliliters of peripheral blood were collected from each donor into EDTA-treated Vacutainer tubes. Ficoll-Paque density-gradient centrifugation was used to isolate PBMCs, with at least 6 million per sample. Total RNA was extracted from PBMCs with Trizol reagent, with at least 5 micrograms obtained per sample. Naive CD45RAhigh/CD27high T cell percentages were measured by flow cytometry on a PBMC aliquot from every donor. CDR1 MNHEY and CDR2 SMNVEV were looked up in the germline V gene (reference sequence). The cysteine opens and the phenylalanine closes a CDR3 of 16 amino acids. CDR3 DNA only is kept here, 48 bases in frame from base 1. To note about this clonotype: What antigen it recognizes has not been identified. A read error may be the cause here, since a much bigger clone is one base away.

Libraries were prepared through 5' RACE. The sequencer was an Illumina HiSeq 2500. A second roughly 7 to 11 cycle PCR used a sample-barcoded 5' primer and a J-beta primer mix. A template-switch 5' adaptor carrying 12 random nucleotides introduced a unique molecular identifier onto each TCR beta cDNA molecule. At least 3 million CDR3-containing paired-end reads were obtained from each sample. All of the RNA was converted into first-strand cDNA using the Mint cDNA synthesis kit, with a TRBC-specific oligonucleotide serving as the primer. All cDNA was treated with uracil-DNA glycosylase and then went through a first 18-cycle PCR with the universal primers M1SS and BC2_uni_R. As for the authors' bioinformatics: Each sample was normalized by randomly selecting 1 million high-quality reads, each carrying a distinct molecular identifier. Reads with shared molecular identifiers were discarded instead of being binned into consensus sequences. MiTCR, set to a Q25 quality threshold and the strictest error-elimination algorithm, was used for CDR3 identification, clonotype clustering and error correction. A nonparametric unseen species model with Euler transformation was used to estimate lower-bound total TCR beta diversity. In-frame beta chains were kept once TCRdb had trimmed the public reads at Q25 with fastp and called clones with MiXCR. A single entry per CDR3 protein holds the most common genes and DNA from its merged rows. These V and J calls originate from TCRdb's pipeline instead of the authors' own analysis. The sample profile shows about 1.4 million distinct CDR3 sequences; approximately 59% of them were found once. The ten largest clonotypes hold about 6.3% of the sample.

The clonotype was recovered from a man between 18 and 29 years old in good health. The specimen sequenced was blood. Here the chain combines TRBV27 and TRBJ2-7; TRBD2 is a weak D gene call, 5 bases matching. At the DNA level, the sequence is TGTGCCAGAAGTTTTCGGGAAGAAAGGAGGCCCTACGAGCAGTACTTC. The encoded protein is CARSFREERRPYEQYF.